The 18 T cell receptor beta chains in this list originate from one sample, sequenced in a study of T cells in Graves' hyperthyroidism and ophthalmopathy. Amplification targeted TCR beta CDR3 regions from RNA transcripts. First-round RT-PCR with HTBI primers amplified the TCR CDR3 region. Each CDR3 protein is one row after TCRdb ran MiXCR on the multiplex PCR reads. In the table there are about 400,000 distinct CDR3 sequences, just under 15% of which are singletons. Specimen: blood. These receptors were taken from a woman aged 25 to 39 with Graves' hyperthyroidism.

The chain is built from TRBV5-1 and TRBJ2-3, with 9 positions matching TRBD1. V trimming: 4 bases; J trimming: 2 bases; junction bases outside the gene matches: 8. This CDR3 region has 16 residues. Looked up from germline, CDR1 is SGHRS and CDR2 is YFSETQ. As DNA, the CDR3 is TGCGCCAGCAGCAGCGGAACAGGGGGCGACACAGATACGCAGTATTTT. Amino acid sequence: CASSSGTGGDTDTQYF. Together with reference TRBV5-1 and TRBJ2-3, the CDR3 gives the full variable domain: KAGVTQTPRYLIKTRGQQVTLSCSPISGHRSVSWYQQTPGQGLQFLFEYFSETQRNKGNFPGRFSGRQFSNSRSEMNVSTLELGDSALYLCASSSGTGGDTDTQYFGPGTRLTVL.

V usage is TRBV18 and J usage is TRBJ2-3; tentatively, D is TRBD1 or TRBD2 (5 bases each). The germline V and J ends were trimmed by 3 bases and 1 base, with 8 bases remaining between them. The CDR3 consists of 14 residues. CDR1 and CDR2 (germline): KGHSH, LQKENI. CDR3 coding DNA: TGTGCCAGCTCACCGACAGCGGGCACAGATACGCAGTATTTT. It is translated as CASSPTAGTDTQYF.

This clonotype came up many times. V is TRBV28 and J is TRBJ1-1; D gene unclear. Germline V CDR1 and CDR2: MDHEN, SYDVKM. The V and J ends lost 1 base and 5 bases respectively, with 5 bases between them. The CDR3 extends over 12 amino acids. The CDR3 DNA follows: TGTGCCAGCAGTTTATCCAGTACTGAAGCTTTCTTT. Translation: CASSLSSTEAFF.

This clonotype was picked up a small number of times. The chain joins TRBV19 to TRBJ1-5; D is unclear. The CDR3 sequence is 12 residues long. Germline V gene sequence: CDR1 LNHDA, CDR2 SQIVND (reference sequence). V shed 3 bases and J shed 7 bases, with 7 bases lying between them. CDR3 DNA: TGTGCCAGTAGTATCCCCGGGCAGCCCCAGCATTTT. Amino acid sequence: CASSIPGQPQHF.

This clonotype has more than one count but fewer than ten. V is TRBV7-9 and J is TRBJ2-2, with unresolved D. Germline-derived CDR1 and CDR2 are SEHNR and FQNEAQ (reference sequence). CDR3 length: 17 residues. The V gene lost 5 bases and the J gene lost 1 base, with 17 bases spanning the gap. CDR3 residues: CASSPLPTGRNTGELFF. The DNA of the CDR3 is TGTGCCAGCAGCCCCCTTCCCACGGGTAGGAACACCGGGGAGCTGTTTTTT.

This chain connects TRBV19 to TRBJ2-1; D not certain. Germline V gene data show CDR1 as LNHDA and CDR2 as SQIVND (reference sequence). Deletions cut 1 base from V and 3 bases from J, with 4 bases between. CDR3 size: 13 residues. The CDR3 bases are TGTGCCAGTAGTATAGCGAACTACAATGAGCAGTTCTTC. Its protein product is CASSIANYNEQFF.

This clonotype was counted only a few times. The chain joins TRBV5-4 to TRBJ2-1, with TRBD2 matching over 7 bases. Trimming took 5 bases from V and 2 from J; bases not matched to a gene: 19. This CDR3 has 19 residues. Germline-derived CDR1 and CDR2 are SGHNT and YYREEE (reference sequence). The CDR3 sequence is CASRLASFRGSVAYNEQFF. The CDR3 DNA follows: TGTGCCAGCAGACTCGCTAGTTTCCGCGGGAGTGTCGCCTACAATGAGCAGTTCTTC.

The V and J genes are TRBV14 and TRBJ2-7; D may be TRBD1 (5 bases). This CDR3 comprises 14 residues. In germline, CDR1 is SGHDN, CDR2 FVKESK. Deletions cut 7 bases from V and 2 bases from J, with 15 bases between. DNA of the CDR3: TGTGCCAGCACCCCATCCAGGGCGACCTACGAGCAGTACTTC. Its protein product is CASTPSRATYEQYF.

This clonotype occurred many times. The rearrangement links TRBV30 to TRBJ1-2; no definite D call. CDR1 and CDR2 (germline): GTSNPN, SVGIG (reference sequence). This CDR3 comprises 12 residues. Trimming stripped 4 bases from V and 4 bases from J, with 10 bases between. The CDR3 loop reads CAWIERGYGYTF. DNA for the CDR3: TGTGCCTGGATCGAACGGGGCTATGGCTACACCTTC.

This clonotype was seen repeatedly, ten times or more. The chain couples TRBV28 to TRBJ1-3; D perhaps matches TRBD1 (6 bases). Between the trimmed V and J ends, which lost 4 bases and 0 bases, there was a span of 19 bases. The CDR3 spans 18 residues. Per germline, CDR1 MDHEN and CDR2 SYDVKM. The CDR3 nucleotides read TGTGCCAGCAGTTATTACCCCTGGGACACGAGCTCTGGAAACACCATATATTTT. This gives the protein CASSYYPWDTSSGNTIYF.

This clonotype was found a few times. V and J are TRBV7-2 and TRBJ2-5; TRBD1 matches at 8 bases. Looked up from germline, CDR1 is SGHTA and CDR2 is FQGNSA. The CDR3 runs to 13 residues. J gave up 11 bases and V 6 bases, and 11 bases lay outside the gene matches. This chain's CDR3 is CASSPRDRPSQYF. CDR3 DNA: TGTGCCAGCAGTCCCCGGGACAGGCCCTCACAGTACTTC. Based on the CDR3 plus reference TRBV7-2 and TRBJ2-5, the full variable domain is GAGVSQSPSNKVTEKGKDVELRCDPISGHTALYWYRQSLGQGLEFLIYFQGNSAPDKSGLPSDRFSAERTGGSVSTLTIQRTQQEDSAVYLCASSPRDRPSQYFGPGTRLLVL.

This clonotype was seen repeatedly, ten times or more. The J gene is TRBJ2-4, the V gene TRBV28; 7 bases fit TRBD1. The CDR3 is 15 residues long. Per germline, CDR1 MDHEN and CDR2 SYDVKM. The junction had 7 bases not matched to a gene; V was cut back by 4 bases and J by 4 bases. CDR3 protein: CASSSQGTTKNIQYF. In DNA, the CDR3 is TGTGCCAGCAGTTCACAGGGGACGACTAAAAACATTCAGTACTTC.

The chain links TRBV11-2 to TRBJ2-1, with 7 bases that match TRBD2. CDR3 length equals 17 residues. The trim removed 5 bases at V and 5 bases at J, leaving 15 bases unmatched. CDR1 and CDR2 from the germline V gene are SGHAT and FQNNGV. Written as DNA, the CDR3 is TGTGCCAGCAGCACCACCTATGATCTAGCGGAGAACAATGAGCAGTTCTTC. Its protein product is CASSTTYDLAENNEQFF.

This clonotype was recorded at least ten times. V and J are TRBV20-1 and TRBJ2-2; 9 nucleotides match TRBD2. The V gene end was trimmed by 3 bases and the J gene end by 4 bases; junction bases not matched to a gene: 6. The CDR3 has 15 residues. CDR1 DFQATT and CDR2 SNEGSKA come from the germline V gene (reference sequence). The CDR3 DNA follows: TGCAGTGCTAGTCCGGGACTAGCAGGCACCGGGGAGCTGTTTTTT. As protein: CSASPGLAGTGELFF.

Many counts were recorded for this clonotype. V gene TRBV20-1 combines with J gene TRBJ1-5; the D is unclear. The V and J ends lost 3 bases and 2 bases respectively, with 8 bases between them. This CDR3 region has 13 residues. Germline values: CDR1 DFQATT, CDR2 SNEGSKA (reference sequence). The CDR3 protein is CSASVRRNQPQHF. In DNA, the CDR3 is TGCAGTGCTAGTGTCCGGCGCAATCAGCCCCAGCATTTT.

As for this clonotype: A much larger clone is a single base away; this may be a read error. CDR3 sequence (DNA): TGCAGCGTTGAAGGGACTAGCGGCTACAATGAGCAGTTCTTC. The encoded protein is CSVEGTSGYNEQFF. The chain recombines TRBV29-1 with TRBJ2-1; 10 bases match TRBD2. Losses at the gene ends were 1 base for V and 3 bases for J; bases not matched to a gene: 0. This CDR3 has 14 residues. Looked up from germline, CDR1 is SQVTM and CDR2 is ANQGSEA.

This clonotype was counted at least ten times. V is TRBV29-1 and J is TRBJ1-2, with D possibly TRBD1 on 5 matching bases. This CDR3 region has 13 residues. Germline V CDR1 and CDR2: SQVTM, ANQGSEA. Trimming pared 0 bases from V and 8 bases from J, leaving 13 bases between. CDR3 sequence reads: CSVEDTAGSGYTF. Written as DNA, the CDR3 is TGCAGCGTTGAAGATACGGCAGGGTCCGGCTACACCTTC.

This clonotype was detected only once. This chain uses TRBV4-1 with TRBJ1-6, with D perhaps TRBD1 (5 bases). The CDR3 contains 16 residues. Trimming removed 1 base at V and 8 bases at J, with 15 bases between. Germline V gene data show CDR1 as MGHRA and CDR2 as YSYEKL. As DNA, the CDR3 is TGCGCCAGCAGCCAAGTCCCCCAGCAGGGCCATTCACCCCTCCACTTT. Translating gives CASSQVPQQGHSPLHF.